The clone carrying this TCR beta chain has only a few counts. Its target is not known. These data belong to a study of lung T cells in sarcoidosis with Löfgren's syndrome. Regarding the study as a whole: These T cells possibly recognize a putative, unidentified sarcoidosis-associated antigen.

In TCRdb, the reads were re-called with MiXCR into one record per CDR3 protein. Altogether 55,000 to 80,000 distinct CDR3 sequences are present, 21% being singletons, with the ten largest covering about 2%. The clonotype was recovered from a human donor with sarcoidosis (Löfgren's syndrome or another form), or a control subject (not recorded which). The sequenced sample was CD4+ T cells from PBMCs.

CDR3 residues: CASRLDWGRRYNEQFF. The CDR3 DNA reads as TGTGCAAGTCGCTTAGACTGGGGTAGGCGGTACAATGAGCAGTTCTTC. The chain uses TRBV12-2 and TRBJ2-1. TRBV12-2 is termed a pseudogene. This CDR3 spans 16 amino acids.